Following are 15 T cell receptor beta chains from one sample sequenced in a study of blood T cells in healthy people across ages. With a J-beta primer mix and a sample-barcoded 5' primer, a second PCR ran roughly 6 to 11 cycles. TCRdb itself ran the 5' RACE reads through MiXCR, one entry per CDR3 protein. The table shows hundreds of thousands of distinct CDR3 sequences, with around 32% occurring only once. The sample was blood. The receptors originated from an elderly woman in good health.

A word on this clonotype: A junction boundary mismatches the germline segment, possibly from a read error. This chain joins TRBV7-9 and TRBJ2-3; TRBD2 might be the D (6 bases). The CDR3 runs to 17 residues. CDR1 is SEHNR, CDR2 FQNEAQ, per germline (reference sequence). In DNA, the CDR3 is TGTGCCGGCAGCCTACCGACTAGTGGGCCCAGCACAGATACGCAGTATTTT. Translated: CAGSLPTSGPSTDTQYF.

Ten or more counts support this clonotype. V and J are TRBV7-8 and TRBJ2-1; tentatively, D is TRBD1 (5 bases). The CDR3 is 17 residues long. V was cut by 1 base and J by 1 base, with 14 bases left in between. Germline CDR1 and CDR2: SGHVS and FQNEAQ. The CDR3 is CASSLGGQVRSYNEQFF. In nucleotides, the CDR3 is TGTGCCAGCAGCTTAGGGGGCCAGGTTAGGTCCTACAATGAGCAGTTCTTC.

As concerns this clonotype: The junction differs from germline at one of its ends, possibly a read error. The genes are TRBV2 and TRBJ2-1; 7 nucleotides line up with TRBD2. The CDR3 totals 16 residues. Germline CDR1 and CDR2: SNHLY and FYNNEI. CDR3 sequence reads: CASSPGLAGVNNGQFF. CDR3 sequence (DNA): TGTGCCAGCAGCCCAGGACTCGCGGGAGTCAACAATGGGCAGTTCTTC.

Many counts were recorded for this clonotype. V gene TRBV5-1 combines with J gene TRBJ2-7; unclear D gene. Germline values: CDR1 SGHRS, CDR2 YFSETQ. This CDR3 comprises 17 residues. Trimming cost V 4 bases and J 2 bases, with 22 bases left between them. This CDR3 is CASSRFGAALGPYEQYF. CDR3 bases: TGCGCCAGCAGCCGATTCGGTGCAGCCCTGGGCCCCTACGAGCAGTACTTC.

This clonotype appeared a few times. The chain links TRBV3-1 to TRBJ1-5; 8 bases fit TRBD1. Germline values: CDR1 LGHDT, CDR2 YNNKEL (reference sequence). V shed 3 bases and J 10 bases; nucleotides not matched to a gene: 8. CDR3 length: 14 amino acids. The CDR3 is CASSQGGQGGPQHF. The CDR3, as DNA: TGTGCCAGCAGCCAGGGCGGACAGGGTGGCCCCCAGCATTTT.

This clonotype is a singleton in its sample. This chain joins TRBV12-3 or TRBV12-4 and TRBJ1-1, with a tentative D call TRBD1 (5 bases). V shed 3 bases and J shed 2 bases, with 10 bases lying between them. The CDR3 contains 14 residues. The CDR3 sequence is CASSFSDRNTEAFF. DNA of the CDR3: TGTGCCAGCAGTTTTAGCGACAGAAACACTGAAGCTTTCTTT.

In its sample, this clonotype was seen many times. The chain has TRBV11-2 and TRBJ2-5; D perhaps matches TRBD2 (6 bases). Trimming took 0 bases from V and 4 from J, leaving 9 bases between them. In germline, CDR1 is SGHAT, CDR2 FQNNGV. The CDR3 spans 14 residues. CDR3 bases: TGTGCCAGCAGCTTAGACGGGGGAACAGAGACCCAGTACTTC. As protein: CASSLDGGTETQYF.

This clonotype was observed many times. This chain uses TRBV4-2 with TRBJ2-5; D is undetermined. CDR1 LGHNA and CDR2 YNFKEQ come from the germline V gene. V shed 4 bases and J shed 0 bases, with 15 bases lying between them. The CDR3 sequence is 16 residues long. CDR3 DNA: TGTGCCAGCAGCCCGTTTACCGGTATCTACCAAGAGACCCAGTACTTC. Amino acid sequence: CASSPFTGIYQETQYF.

A word on this clonotype: This may stem from a read error, because a much larger clone lies one nucleotide away. The chain combines TRBV7-2 with TRBJ2-7; TRBD1 is a possible D gene (6 bases). V dropped 1 base and J dropped 11 bases, with 18 bases sitting between them. Per the germline V gene, CDR1 is SGHTA and CDR2 is FQGNSA. The CDR3 runs 14 residues. The CDR3 nucleotides read TGTGCCAGCAGCTTAGACACAGGGTCTGGGACCAAGTACTTC. Protein: CASSLDTGSGTKYF.

This chain links TRBV29-1 with TRBJ2-3; 13 bases fit TRBD2. This CDR3 is 13 amino acids long. From germline, CDR1 is SQVTM and CDR2 ANQGSEA. J was trimmed by 4 bases and V by 7 bases; bases with no gene match: 2. In nucleotides, the CDR3 is TGCAGCGCCGGGACTAGCGGGGCAGATACGCAGTATTTT. Its translation is CSAGTSGADTQYF.

This clonotype turned up a few times. V gene TRBV6-1 combines with J gene TRBJ1-2, with 7 positions matching TRBD1. Losses at the gene ends were 0 bases for V and 5 bases for J; bases not matched to a gene: 6. Germline loops: CDR1 MNHNS, CDR2 SASEGT. The CDR3 extends over 15 amino acids. The CDR3 protein is CASSEAGTVAYGYTF. In nucleotides, the CDR3 is TGTGCCAGCAGTGAAGCCGGGACAGTTGCTTATGGCTACACCTTC.

A few counts support this clonotype. This is likely a read error, given that the CDR3 carries no conserved phenylalanine or tryptophan at its end. The chain couples TRBV6-5 to TRBJ1-2, with 10 bases matching TRBD1. The CDR3 loop spans 13 amino acids. V dropped 5 bases and J dropped 8; count of bases not matched to a gene: 5. Germline CDR1 is MNHEY and CDR2 is SVGAGI. The DNA of the CDR3 is TGTGCCAGCAGTGGGTGGGACAGGGGAGGCTACACCTGC. Amino acids: CASSGWDRGGYTC.

At least ten counts were recorded for this clonotype. This chain links TRBV10-3 with TRBJ2-7; 9 nucleotides agree with TRBD2. The junction had 12 bases not matched to a gene; V was cut back by 0 bases and J by 3 bases. CDR1 is ENHRY and CDR2 is SYGVKD in the germline V gene. This CDR3 comprises 18 residues. CDR3 region: CAISESFAGLAGLYEQYF. In nucleotides, the CDR3 is TGTGCCATCAGTGAGTCGTTCGCGGGGCTAGCGGGACTCTACGAGCAGTACTTC.

This clonotype was observed a handful of times. The chain joins TRBV5-6 to TRBJ2-5; 7 bases agree with TRBD2. CDR1 and CDR2 from the germline V gene are SGHDT and YYEEEE. CDR3 length: 13 residues. After removal of 0 bases from V and 11 bases from J, the junction contained 7 bases not matched to a gene. CDR3: CASSLASWTRQYF. The DNA for the CDR3 is TGTGCCAGCAGCTTGGCTAGCTGGACTAGACAGTACTTC.

This clonotype was detected many times. This CDR3 is CASSPHLAGGPYF. The CDR3 region has the DNA TGTGCCAGCAGTCCCCATCTAGCGGGGGGACCGTACTTC. The chain has TRBV28 and TRBJ2-7; 11 nucleotides agree with TRBD2. The V segment lost 5 bases and the J segment 12 bases; nucleotides outside the gene matches: 9. In germline, CDR1 is MDHEN, CDR2 SYDVKM. This CDR3 is 13 amino acids long.